This T cell receptor (beta chain) originates from a study of shared clonotypes between healthy human individuals. A word on this clone: Its specificity is unknown.

Sequenced by immunoSEQ multiplex PCR; TCRdb stores in-frame clones only, minus some. The sample consists of around 500,000 clones, roughly 80% of them appearing once. Whole-study results and caveats: Sample collection involved blood only; tissue repertoires are likely different. Depth of sequencing was expected to influence donor clonotype sharing.

The receptor was isolated from a woman aged 40 to 50 in good health. Some clones in this sample may be carry-over from other donors' samples. Sequencing was carried out using PBMCs.

The chain's CDR3 is CASSFSTGRSTDTQYF. For the CDR3, the DNA is TGTGCCAGCAGCTTTAGTACAGGGCGGAGCACAGATACGCAGTATTTT. The chain recombines TRBV11-1 with TRBJ2-3; D might be TRBD1 (6 bases). Looked up from germline, CDR1 is SGHAT and CDR2 is FQDESV (reference sequence). V was cut by 3 bases and J by 0 bases, with 13 bases left in between. This CDR3 is built from 16 residues. Full variable domain (remainder filled in from reference TRBV11-1 and TRBJ2-3): EAEVAQSPRYKITEKSQAVAFWCDPISGHATLYWYRQILGQGPELLVQFQDESVVDDSQLPKDRFSAERLKGVDSTLKIQPAELGDSAMYLCASSFSTGRSTDTQYFGPGTRLTVL.